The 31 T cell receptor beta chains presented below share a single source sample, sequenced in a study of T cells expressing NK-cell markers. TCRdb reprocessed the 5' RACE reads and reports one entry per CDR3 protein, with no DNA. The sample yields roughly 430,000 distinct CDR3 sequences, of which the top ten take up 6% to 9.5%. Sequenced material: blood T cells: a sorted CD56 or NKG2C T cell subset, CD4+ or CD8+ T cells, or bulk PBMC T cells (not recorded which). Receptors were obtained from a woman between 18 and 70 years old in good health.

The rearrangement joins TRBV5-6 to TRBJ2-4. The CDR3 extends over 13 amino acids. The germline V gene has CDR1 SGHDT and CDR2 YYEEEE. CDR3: CASSLYFGNIQYF.

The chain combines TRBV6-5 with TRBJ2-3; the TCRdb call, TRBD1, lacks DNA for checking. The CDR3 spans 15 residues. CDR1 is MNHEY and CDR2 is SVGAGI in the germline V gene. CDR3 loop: CASSYGGVRTDTQYF.

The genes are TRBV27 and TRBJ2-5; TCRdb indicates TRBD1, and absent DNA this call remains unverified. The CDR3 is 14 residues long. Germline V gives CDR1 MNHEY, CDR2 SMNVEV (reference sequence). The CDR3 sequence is CASSSYRGWETQYF.

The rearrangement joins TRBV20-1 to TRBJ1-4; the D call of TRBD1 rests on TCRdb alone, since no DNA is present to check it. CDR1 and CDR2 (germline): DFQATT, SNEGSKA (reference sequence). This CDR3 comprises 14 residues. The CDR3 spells CSAGGGTGKEKLFF.

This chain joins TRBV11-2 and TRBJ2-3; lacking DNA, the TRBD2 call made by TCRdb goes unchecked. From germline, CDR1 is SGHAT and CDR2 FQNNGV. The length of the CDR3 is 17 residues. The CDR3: CASTLAGLSSATDTQYF.

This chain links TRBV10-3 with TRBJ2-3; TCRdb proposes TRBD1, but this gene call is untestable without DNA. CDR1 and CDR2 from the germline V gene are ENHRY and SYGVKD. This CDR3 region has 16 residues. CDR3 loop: CAISDGAATLADTQYF.

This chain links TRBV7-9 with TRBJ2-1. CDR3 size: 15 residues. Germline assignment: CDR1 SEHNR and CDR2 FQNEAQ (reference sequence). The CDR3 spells CASSLDSSIYNEQFF.

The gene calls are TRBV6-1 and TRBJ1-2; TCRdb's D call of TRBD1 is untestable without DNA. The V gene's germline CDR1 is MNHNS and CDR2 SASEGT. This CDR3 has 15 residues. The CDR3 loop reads CASSLPGQGSGGYTF.

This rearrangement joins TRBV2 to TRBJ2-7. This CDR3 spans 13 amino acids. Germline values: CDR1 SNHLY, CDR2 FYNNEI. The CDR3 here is CASLPDSAYEQYF.

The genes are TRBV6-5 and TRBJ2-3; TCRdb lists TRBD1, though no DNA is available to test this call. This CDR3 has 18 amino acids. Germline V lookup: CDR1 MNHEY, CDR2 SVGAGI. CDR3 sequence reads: CASSYSRGGRPSTDTQYF.

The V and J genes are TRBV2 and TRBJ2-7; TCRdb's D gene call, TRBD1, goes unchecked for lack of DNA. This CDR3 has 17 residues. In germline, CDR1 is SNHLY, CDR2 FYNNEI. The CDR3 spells CASSGTGGGLADYEQYF.

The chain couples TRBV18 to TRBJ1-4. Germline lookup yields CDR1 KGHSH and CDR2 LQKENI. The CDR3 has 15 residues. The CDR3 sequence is CASSPAQATNEKLFF.

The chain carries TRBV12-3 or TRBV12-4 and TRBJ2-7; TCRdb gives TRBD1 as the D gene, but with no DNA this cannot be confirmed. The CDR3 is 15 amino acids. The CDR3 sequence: CASSRGTGVAYEQYF.

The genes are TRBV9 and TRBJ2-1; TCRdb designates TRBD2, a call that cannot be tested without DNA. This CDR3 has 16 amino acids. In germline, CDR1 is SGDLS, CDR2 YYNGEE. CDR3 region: CASSLSGTSGYNEQFF.

The chain's CDR3 is CASRAGQGAYTEAFF. This sequence joins TRBV6-2 or TRBV6-3 and TRBJ1-1; TCRdb picks TRBD1, but there is no DNA to check that call. The CDR3 is 15 amino acids. CDR1 and CDR2 from the germline V gene are MNHEY and SVGEGT.

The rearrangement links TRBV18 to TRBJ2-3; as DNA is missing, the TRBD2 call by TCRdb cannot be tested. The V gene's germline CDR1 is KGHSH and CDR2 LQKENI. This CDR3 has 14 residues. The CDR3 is CASSPPVGGNTQYF.

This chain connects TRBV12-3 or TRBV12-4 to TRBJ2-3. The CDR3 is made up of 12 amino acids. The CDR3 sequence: CASSFFVDTQYF.

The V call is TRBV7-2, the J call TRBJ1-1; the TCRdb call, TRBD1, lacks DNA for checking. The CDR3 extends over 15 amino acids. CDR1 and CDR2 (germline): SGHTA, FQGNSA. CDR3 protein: CASSLALGGATEAFF.

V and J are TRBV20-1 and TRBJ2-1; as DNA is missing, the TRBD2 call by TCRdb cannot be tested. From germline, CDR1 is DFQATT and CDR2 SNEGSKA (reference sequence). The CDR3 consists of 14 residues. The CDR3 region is CSARLAGGQNEQFF.

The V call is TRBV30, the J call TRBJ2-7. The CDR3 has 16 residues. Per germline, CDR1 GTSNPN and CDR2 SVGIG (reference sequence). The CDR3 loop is CAWSVPGSTFAYEQYF. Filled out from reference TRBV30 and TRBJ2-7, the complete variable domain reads SQTIHQWPATLVQPVGSPLSLECTVEGTSNPNLYWYRQAAGRGLQLLFYSVGIGQISSEVPQNLSASRPQDRQFILSSKKLLLSDSGFYLCAWSVPGSTFAYEQYFGPGTRLTVT.

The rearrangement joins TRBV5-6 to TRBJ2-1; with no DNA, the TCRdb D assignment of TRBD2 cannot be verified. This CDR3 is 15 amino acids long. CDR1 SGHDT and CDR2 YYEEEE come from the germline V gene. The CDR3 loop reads CASSAPAGSYNEQFF.

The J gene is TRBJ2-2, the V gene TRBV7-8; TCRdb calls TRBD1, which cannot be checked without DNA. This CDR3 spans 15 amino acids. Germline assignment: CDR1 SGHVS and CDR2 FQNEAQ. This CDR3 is CASSWGQPNTGELFF.

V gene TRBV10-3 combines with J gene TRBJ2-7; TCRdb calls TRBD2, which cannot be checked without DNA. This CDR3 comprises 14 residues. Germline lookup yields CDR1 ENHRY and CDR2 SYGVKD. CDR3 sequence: CAISVASGSDEQYF.

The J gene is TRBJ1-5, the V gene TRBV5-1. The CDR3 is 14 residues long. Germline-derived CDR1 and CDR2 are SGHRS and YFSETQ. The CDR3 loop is CASSLYTGNQPQHF.

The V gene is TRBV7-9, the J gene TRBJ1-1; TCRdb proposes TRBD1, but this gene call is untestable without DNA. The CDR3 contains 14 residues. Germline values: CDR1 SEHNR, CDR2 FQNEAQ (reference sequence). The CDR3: CASSLSPVGTEAFF.

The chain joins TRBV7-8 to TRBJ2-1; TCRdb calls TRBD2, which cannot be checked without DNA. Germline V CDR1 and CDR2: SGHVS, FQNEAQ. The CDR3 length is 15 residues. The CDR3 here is CASRPGTTLYNEQFF.

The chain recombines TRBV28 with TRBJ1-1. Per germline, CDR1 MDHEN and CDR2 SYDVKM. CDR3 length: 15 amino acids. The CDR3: CASSPLPGTTTEAFF.

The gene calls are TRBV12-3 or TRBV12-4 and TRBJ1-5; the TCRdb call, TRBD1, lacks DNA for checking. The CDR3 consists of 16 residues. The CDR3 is CASSLLSRGAGMAQHF.

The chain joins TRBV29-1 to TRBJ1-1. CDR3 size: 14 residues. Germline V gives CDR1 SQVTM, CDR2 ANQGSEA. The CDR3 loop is CSVVGTEADTEAFF. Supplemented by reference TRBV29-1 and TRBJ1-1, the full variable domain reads SAVISQKPSRDICQRGTSLTIQCQVDSQVTMMFWYRQQPGQSLTLIATANQGSEATYESGFVIDKFPISRPNLTFSTLTVSNMSPEDSSIYLCSVVGTEADTEAFFGQGTRLTVV.

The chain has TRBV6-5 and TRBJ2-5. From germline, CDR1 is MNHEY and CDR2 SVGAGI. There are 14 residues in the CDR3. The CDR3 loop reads CASSYSPDSETQYF.

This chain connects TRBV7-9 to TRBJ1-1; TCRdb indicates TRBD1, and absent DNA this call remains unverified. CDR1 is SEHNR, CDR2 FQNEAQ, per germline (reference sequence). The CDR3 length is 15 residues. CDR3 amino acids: CASSGAGTGNTEAFF. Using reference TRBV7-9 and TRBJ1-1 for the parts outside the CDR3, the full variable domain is DTGVSQNPRHKITKRGQNVTFRCDPISEHNRLYWYRQTLGQGPEFLTYFQNEAQLEKSRLLSDRFSAERPKGSFSTLEIQRTEQGDSAMYLCASSGAGTGNTEAFFGQGTRLTVV.